This T cell receptor beta chain comes out of a study of blood T cell repertoires in COVID-19. Original processing notes: Quantification of nucleated cells was approximated via reference gene primer amplification. The table came from immunoSEQ multiplex PCR; TCRdb's copy has only in-frame clones and leaves some out. The V and J calls and clone size are taken from that table; D and trimming were inferred from the DNA. The table shows about 98,000 clones, with just under 85% occurring only once. Germline-derived CDR1 and CDR2 are MNHEY and SVGAGI. V dropped 6 bases and J dropped 5 bases, with 17 bases sitting between them. The CDR3 contains 14 residues. This clone was observed a handful of times.

The sequence derives from a man in his forties with active or convalescent COVID-19. V usage is TRBV6-5 and J usage is TRBJ2-7; possibly TRBD2 for D (6 bases). Input material: peripheral blood. The CDR3, as DNA: TGTGCCAGCAGGTGGACTACGATGGGGAACGAGCAGTACTTC. Encoded protein: CASRWTTMGNEQYF.